This TCR beta chain was sequenced for a study of vaccination and CD4 T cells after COVID-19. Study details: Overlapping spike peptides of SARS-CoV-2, HCoV-NL63, HCoV-OC43 and HCoV-229E stimulated the cells. Overall study results and limits: No early post-infection timepoints were studied, and convalescent patients studied were relatively few.

Notes on this clonotype: The antigen remains undetermined.

With the Oncomine TCR Beta short-read assay, DNA from cultured CD4+ T cells was sequenced. One entry per CDR3 protein results from TCRdb running MiXCR on the PCR reads. This table holds about 7,000 distinct CDR3 sequences, 39% found once. The sample's treatment: approximately nine-day PBMC culture with coronavirus spike peptide pools or control peptides (ViraFEST assay). Gathered ahead of the COVID-19 pandemic (2011-2018) were the CD4+ T cells of the unexposed donor. Via ViraFEST, peptide pools expanded antigen-specific T cells before TCR sequencing. With SARS-CoV-2 S/N and four cold-coronavirus spikes, unexposed-donor CD4+ T cells were probed, cells permitting. Germline V gives CDR1 LGHNA, CDR2 YNFKEQ. Trimming shortened V by 0 bases and J by 4 bases, and 9 bases separated the two germline ends. The CDR3 spans 14 residues.

The specimen was CD4+ T cells from blood, cultured in vitro. The TCR was taken from a human donor in good health. This chain uses TRBV4-2 with TRBJ1-2; D is undetermined. CDR3 protein: CASSQDLVVYGYTF. The CDR3, as DNA: TGTGCCAGCAGCCAAGATTTAGTGGTCTATGGCTACACCTTC.